The 24 T cell receptor beta chains presented below share a single source sample, sequenced in a study of tumor-infiltrating lymphocytes in primary liver carcinoma listed by TCRdb under 2017. Instrument on record: Illumina HiSeq 2500. Using a constant-region primer and ProtoScript II reverse transcriptase, TCRbeta-specific cDNA was reverse-transcribed from around 500 ng total RNA. Construction of the TCRbeta libraries relied on three nested rounds of multiplex PCR, following a slightly modified ARM-PCR procedure. The first two PCR rounds used multiplex TRBV1-TRBV30 forward primers with a Cbeta reverse primer, each for about 9 cycles. The raw public reads went through TCRdb reprocessing: fastp at Q25, MiXCR clone calling, in-frame beta chains kept. Rows with one shared CDR3 protein collapse into an entry with the most common genes and DNA. Present in this sample are fewer than 350,000 distinct CDR3 sequences, about 62% of which were seen just once. Roughly 8.6% of the sample rests with the top ten.

RNA from unsorted whole blood was extracted with TRIzol reagent, and germline DNA was obtained with the DNeasy Blood & Tissue kit. The sequencing sample was made of peripheral blood. The source of these receptors is a man aged 40-49 years with primary liver carcinoma and hepatitis B virus infection.

This clonotype was seen a few times. The rearrangement uses TRBV5-4 and TRBJ1-2, with a tentative D call TRBD1 (6 bases). The CDR3 length is 14 residues. The germline CDR1 and CDR2 sequences are SGHNT and YYREEE (reference sequence). The germline V and J ends were trimmed by 0 bases and 9 bases, with 15 bases remaining between them. The CDR3 is CASSLEGTKESYTF. The CDR3 coding sequence is TGTGCCAGCAGCTTGGAGGGGACAAAGGAGAGCTACACCTTC.

Details on this clonotype: A much larger clone is a single base away; this may be a read error. The chain combines TRBV29-1 with TRBJ2-6; weak D call: TRBD1 (5 bases). The CDR3 spans 14 residues. Germline CDR1 reads SQVTM; CDR2 reads ANQGSEA. The DNA of the CDR3 is TGCAGCGTGCGATCAACCTCTGGGGCCAAGGTCCTGACTTTC. It encodes CSVRSTSGAKVLTF.

The count of this clonotype is one. This CDR3 is missing its conserved last phenylalanine or tryptophan, likely due to a read error. This chain connects TRBV12-3 or TRBV12-4 to TRBJ2-1; 12 bases are shared with TRBD2. Trimming removed 10 bases from V and 8 bases from J; junction bases left unmatched: 9. The CDR3 is 14 amino acids. This chain's CDR3 is CATMLAGGSYEQFL. In DNA form, the CDR3 reads TGTGCCACTATGCTAGCGGGAGGGTCCTATGAGCAGTTCCTC.

Comment on this clonotype: The conserved phenylalanine or tryptophan is not found at the CDR3 terminus, so this likely reflects a read error. The rearrangement uses TRBV29-1 and TRBJ1-2, with D perhaps TRBD1 (6 bases). The V end lost 6 bases, the J end lost 8 bases, and 25 bases lay between the germline ends. Per the germline V gene, CDR1 is SQVTM and CDR2 is ANQGSEA. The CDR3 extends over 15 amino acids. The CDR3, as DNA: TGCAGCGTAACCATGGACCTGGACAGAGGAGGAGGCTACACCTTA. Amino acid sequence: CSVTMDLDRGGGYTL.

The chain joins TRBV29-1 to TRBJ2-1, with 8 bases lining up with TRBD2. Losses at the gene ends were 8 bases for V and 6 bases for J; bases not matched to a gene: 9. Germline V lookup: CDR1 SQVTM, CDR2 ANQGSEA. The CDR3 is 13 residues long. The CDR3 loop reads CSWGTRGFNEQFF. CDR3 nucleotide sequence: TGCAGCTGGGGGACTAGGGGGTTCAATGAGCAGTTCTTC.

Note on this clonotype: A much bigger clone sits one base away, suggesting this may be a read error. This chain links TRBV6-1 with TRBJ1-4, with D unclear. This CDR3 comprises 18 residues. Trimming pared 7 bases from V and 2 bases from J, leaving 23 bases between. Germline CDR1 and CDR2: MNHNS and SASEGT. Here the CDR3 DNA reads TGTGCCAGCAATGCCTCAGACGGACCGATCGGGACTAATGAAAAACTGTTTTTT. It is translated as CASNASDGPIGTNEKLFF.

A word on this clonotype: A read error is possible here, since a much larger clone lies one base away. The genes are TRBV12-3 or TRBV12-4 and TRBJ2-7; perhaps D is TRBD1 or TRBD2 (5 bases each). This CDR3 has 14 residues. The CDR3 sequence: CPSSFGASSYEQYF. The CDR3 DNA is TGTCCCAGCAGTTTCGGGGCCTCCTCCTACGAGCAGTACTTC.

Concerning this clonotype itself: No conserved phenylalanine or tryptophan ends this CDR3, so it is likely a read error. The chain employs TRBV28 and TRBJ1-5, with 7 nucleotides matching TRBD1. The V gene's germline CDR1 is MDHEN and CDR2 SYDVKM. J lost 4 bases, V lost 6 bases, and 9 bases had no gene match. This CDR3 spans 15 amino acids. The CDR3: CASSSRQGQNQPQHL. The CDR3 DNA sequence: TGTGCCAGCAGCTCCAGACAGGGCCAGAATCAGCCCCAGCATTTG.

Points on this clonotype: One junction end disagrees with the germline gene, perhaps due to a read error. The chain uses TRBV11-2 and TRBJ1-2; a possible D gene is TRBD1 (6 bases). Germline V CDR1 and CDR2: SGHAT, FQNNGV. This CDR3 is 13 amino acids long. CDR3 amino acids: CTSSADRFNGYTF. The CDR3 DNA is TGTACCAGCAGTGCAGACAGGTTTAATGGCTACACCTTC.

Remarks on this clonotype: A read error may be the cause here, since a much bigger clone is one base away. It is likely a read error, because the conserved phenylalanine at the end of the CDR3 is missing. The chain joins TRBV6-5 to TRBJ1-2, with D possibly TRBD1 on 6 matching bases. The germline V gene has CDR1 MNHEY and CDR2 SVGAGI. The CDR3 runs to 12 residues. The V and J ends lost 5 bases and 5 bases respectively, with 9 bases between them. This chain's CDR3 is CASSGGGYGYTL. The CDR3 nucleotides are TGTGCCAGCAGTGGGGGCGGGTATGGCTACACCCTC.

Note on this clonotype: Germline and junction disagree at one end, which may indicate a read error. The chain is built from TRBV7-8 and TRBJ2-3, with TRBD1 matching 8 bases. The CDR3 consists of 16 residues. Germline CDR1 and CDR2: SGHVS and FQNEAQ. CDR3 protein: CASSPPGRTGKDTQYF. CDR3 coding DNA: TGCGCCAGCAGCCCCCCCGGTCGGACAGGGAAAGATACGCAGTATTTT.

This clonotype was seen a handful of times. The gene calls are TRBV12-3 or TRBV12-4 and TRBJ1-1; D remains unclear. CDR3 length: 13 residues. V lost 7 bases and J lost 5, with 14 bases in between. The CDR3 is CASTSGRVTEAFF. CDR3 DNA sequence: TGTGCCAGCACCTCCGGTAGGGTAACTGAAGCTTTCTTT.

A word on this clonotype: A read error is possible here, since a much larger clone lies one base away. This chain uses TRBV6-6 with TRBJ1-1, with 7 bases matching TRBD1. The CDR3 loop spans 13 amino acids. Germline CDR1 is MNHNY and CDR2 is SVGAGI (reference sequence). V was clipped by 7 bases and J by 1 base; unmatched bases: 3. This CDR3 reads CASNSGGNTEAFF. The CDR3, as DNA: TGTGCCAGCAATTCAGGGGGGAACACTGAAGCTTTCTTT.

A word on this clonotype: Because it lacks the conserved phenylalanine or tryptophan at the end, this CDR3 is likely a read error. The V call is TRBV12-3 or TRBV12-4, the J call TRBJ2-3; D not certain. Trimming removed 1 base at V and 9 bases at J, with 5 bases between. The CDR3 covers 11 residues. The CDR3 sequence is CASSLVGTQYS. The CDR3 nucleotides are TGTGCCAGCAGTTTAGTGGGAACGCAGTATTCT.

A word on this clonotype: One end of the junction fails to match germline, which may point to a read error. V usage is TRBV4-1 and J usage is TRBJ2-1; TRBD1 aligns across 9 bases. The germline CDR1 and CDR2 sequences are MGHRA and YSYEKL. The CDR3 runs 15 residues. The DNA for the CDR3 is TGCGCCAGCAGCCAAGAAGGGACAGGGAGGAATGAGCAGCTCTTC. Translating gives CASSQEGTGRNEQLF.

This chain links TRBV6-5 with TRBJ1-4, with TRBD1 matching over 8 bases. Germline assignment: CDR1 MNHEY and CDR2 SVGAGI. V was pared by 3 bases and J by 8 bases, with 8 bases of the junction left unmatched. The CDR3 is made up of 15 amino acids. DNA of the CDR3: TGTGCCAGCAGTTATTTTGGACAGGGATCCGAAAAACTGTTTTTT. It specifies CASSYFGQGSEKLFF.

Remarks on this clonotype: A much larger clone differs by one base, so this may be a read error. The V and J genes are TRBV6-6 and TRBJ2-1; no clear D gene. Germline V gives CDR1 MNHNY, CDR2 SVGAGI (reference sequence). The CDR3 has 13 residues. V was shortened by 6 bases and J by 5 bases, with 11 bases between the two germline ends. The CDR3 spells CASRYAGHNEQFF. The CDR3 region has the DNA TGTGCCAGCAGATACGCAGGACACAATGAGCAGTTCTTC.

About this clonotype: This may be a read error, as it is one base from a much larger clone. The V gene is TRBV29-1, the J gene TRBJ2-7; perhaps TRBD1 as D (6 bases). Per germline, CDR1 SQVTM and CDR2 ANQGSEA. V gave up 7 bases and J gave up 2 bases, with 15 bases separating them. The CDR3 covers 13 residues. Here the CDR3 reads CSATRGTAYEQYF. In nucleotides, the CDR3 is TGCAGCGCGACCAGGGGTACAGCCTACGAGCAGTACTTC.

Regarding this clonotype: The CDR3 end shows no conserved phenylalanine or tryptophan, and so a read error is likely. The chain carries TRBV5-1 and TRBJ2-5, with D perhaps assigned TRBD1 or TRBD2 (5 bases each). V shed 1 base and J shed 4 bases, with 8 bases lying between them. The germline gives CDR1 SGHRS, CDR2 YFSETQ. There are 13 residues in the CDR3. CDR3 in amino acids: CASSLRDLETQYS. For the CDR3, the DNA is TGCGCCAGCAGCTTGAGGGACCTAGAGACCCAGTACTCC.

Note on this clonotype: Being one base from a much bigger clone, this may be a read error. The rearrangement joins TRBV7-9 to TRBJ2-5; maybe TRBD2 (6 bases). CDR3 length: 14 amino acids. Germline CDR1 reads SEHNR; CDR2 reads FQNEAQ (reference sequence). DNA for the CDR3: TGTACCAGCAGCTTATACGGGAGTGGGGAGACCCAGTACTTC. Translating gives CTSSLYGSGETQYF.

Details on this clonotype: This could be a read error, since a much larger clone is one nucleotide away. The chain uses TRBV10-3 and TRBJ1-1, with 8 bases lining up with TRBD1. This CDR3 has 14 amino acids. CDR1 is ENHRY and CDR2 is SYGVKD in the germline V gene. With V trimmed by 6 bases and J by 11 bases, 14 bases remained unmatched. The chain's CDR3 is CAISRGQVGFTAFF. The CDR3 nucleotides are TGTGCCATCAGCCGGGGACAGGTGGGCTTTACGGCTTTCTTT.

A remark on this clonotype: A single base separates this from a much larger clone, so it may be a read error. This rearrangement joins TRBV12-3 or TRBV12-4 to TRBJ2-1, with D tentatively TRBD2 (5 bases). This CDR3 has 13 amino acids. V was trimmed by 5 bases and J by 9 bases, leaving 14 bases between them. CDR3 nucleotide sequence: TGTGCCAGCAGTCACCTCCTTCGGGGTGAGCAGTTCTTC. This sequence encodes CASSHLLRGEQFF.

About this clonotype itself: A much larger clone is a single base away; this may be a read error. V usage is TRBV4-2 and J usage is TRBJ2-3, with 12 bases identical to TRBD2. The CDR3 runs to 17 residues. Germline loops: CDR1 LGHNA, CDR2 YNFKEQ. DNA for the CDR3: TGTACCAGCAGCCAAGAGGGACTAGCGGGCTGGGCAGATACGCAGTATTTT. Protein: CTSSQEGLAGWADTQYF.

This clonotype showed up just once. The gene calls are TRBV11-1 and TRBJ2-7; D not certain. CDR1 is SGHAT, CDR2 FQDESV, per germline (reference sequence). The CDR3 sequence is 15 residues long. V shed 5 bases and J shed 3 bases, with 17 bases lying between them. The CDR3 coding sequence is TGTGCCAGCAGCCGCACTCAGGATTCCCGCTACGAGCAGTACTTC. This sequence encodes CASSRTQDSRYEQYF.